This T cell receptor beta chain was obtained from a study of T cells in localized non-small cell lung cancer. This clone was seen a single time. Clones were sequenced by immunoSEQ multiplex PCR, and TCRdb holds only the in-frame ones, with some missing. Of 130,000 or so clones detected, 80% to 90% appear once; the ten largest clones hold about 1.5%. CDR3 length: 15 amino acids. V was pared by 2 bases and J by 8 bases, with 9 bases of the junction left unmatched. Per the germline V gene, CDR1 is MDHEN and CDR2 is SYDVKM. The starting material was peripheral blood, obtained before any cancer treatment. This sequence joins TRBV28 and TRBJ1-5, with 7 nucleotides matching TRBD1. This TCR was recovered from a female donor aged 60 or older with stage I lung adenocarcinoma. Here the CDR3 DNA reads TGTGCCAGCAGTTTAGGTAGGGGGCCCACGGAGCCCCAGCATTTT. This encodes CASSLGRGPTEPQHF.